The next 11 T cell receptor beta chains were all read from a single sample in a study of T cell responses to AZD1222 COVID-19 vaccine. Only in-frame clones appear in the TCRdb table, and some are missing; sequencing was by immunoSEQ multiplex PCR. This repertoire shows 120,000 or so clones, about 86% found once; its top ten account for about 3%. The material was peripheral blood, obtained 28 days after the second AZD1222 dose. These receptors originate from an adult who received the AZD1222 COVID-19 vaccine.

The chain is built from TRBV6-5 and TRBJ1-1; D gene ambiguous. In germline, CDR1 is MNHEY, CDR2 SVGAGI. With 2 bases removed from V and 2 bases from J, the gap between germline ends came to 9 bases. The CDR3 contains 14 residues. CDR3 DNA: TGTGCCAGCAGTTACGTAGGCAGTAACACTGAAGCTTTCTTT. This gives the protein CASSYVGSNTEAFF.

The chain carries TRBV6-1 and TRBJ2-5, with TRBD2 matching over 10 bases. Germline V gives CDR1 MNHNS, CDR2 SASEGT. J lost 2 bases, V lost 2 bases, and 2 bases had no gene match. The CDR3 is 15 residues long. CDR3 protein: CASSELAGEQETQYF. CDR3 coding DNA: TGTGCCAGCAGTGAACTAGCGGGGGAACAAGAGACCCAGTACTTC.

The CDR3 loop is CASSSGTGSLSGYTF. Here the CDR3 DNA reads TGTGCCAGCAGCTCAGGGACAGGGTCCCTTTCTGGCTACACCTTC. This sequence joins TRBV11-2 and TRBJ1-2; 9 bases map to TRBD1. The CDR3 covers 15 residues. Looked up from germline, CDR1 is SGHAT and CDR2 is FQNNGV. The V gene end was trimmed by 4 bases and the J gene end by 7 bases; junction bases not matched to a gene: 10.

This chain connects TRBV7-6 to TRBJ2-5; perhaps D is TRBD1 or TRBD2 (6 bases each). Germline CDR1 is SGHVS and CDR2 is FNYEAQ. The length of the CDR3 is 15 residues. Trimming stripped 1 base from V and 0 bases from J, with 9 bases between. The CDR3 loop reads CASSLGRGDQETQYF. As DNA, the CDR3 is TGTGCCAGCAGCTTAGGGAGGGGGGACCAAGAGACCCAGTACTTC.

The rearrangement joins TRBV7-8 to TRBJ2-1, with D perhaps being TRBD1 or TRBD2 (6 bases each). Trimming pared 4 bases from V and 0 bases from J, leaving 10 bases between. This CDR3 contains 15 residues. CDR1 and CDR2 (germline): SGHVS, FQNEAQ. The CDR3 here is CASSSRGLSYNEQFF. The CDR3, as DNA: TGTGCCAGCAGCTCACGGGGGCTCTCCTACAATGAGCAGTTCTTC.

This clone was seen more than once but under ten times. The CDR3 DNA follows: TGTGCCAGCAGTTACGGGAACACTTATAACTATGGCTACACCTTC. This codes for CASSYGNTYNYGYTF. The V and J genes are TRBV6-6 and TRBJ1-2, with D uncertain. This CDR3 has 15 amino acids. Trimming removed 2 bases at V and 1 base at J, with 11 bases between. Germline V gene data show CDR1 as MNHNY and CDR2 as SVGAGI (reference sequence).

This chain links TRBV5-1 with TRBJ2-1; TRBD1 matches 10 bases. Germline values: CDR1 SGHRS, CDR2 YFSETQ. CDR3 length: 16 residues. V lost 4 bases, J lost 7 bases, and 11 bases stayed unmatched. CDR3 coding DNA: TGCGCCAGCAGCCGGTATGGGACAGGGGACATGAATGAGCAGTTCTTC. Amino acids: CASSRYGTGDMNEQFF.

This chain joins TRBV30 and TRBJ1-5, with a tentative D call TRBD1 (5 bases). The CDR3 is 15 amino acids. V was clipped by 2 bases and J by 1 base, with 12 bases between them. CDR1 is GTSNPN and CDR2 is SVGIG in the germline V gene (reference sequence). For the CDR3, the DNA is TGTGCCTGGAGTCTAGGGGCAATCAGCAATCAGCCCCAGCATTTT. Amino acids: CAWSLGAISNQPQHF. The complete variable domain, with remaining parts taken from reference TRBV30 and TRBJ1-5, reads SQTIHQWPATLVQPVGSPLSLECTVEGTSNPNLYWYRQAAGRGLQLLFYSVGIGQISSEVPQNLSASRPQDRQFILSSKKLLLSDSGFYLCAWSLGAISNQPQHFGDGTRLSIL.

V usage is TRBV10-3 and J usage is TRBJ2-3; D might be TRBD1 or TRBD2, each matching 6 bases. This CDR3 is 16 amino acids long. Trimming removed 6 bases from V and 0 bases from J, with 16 bases in between. Germline V gene sequence: CDR1 ENHRY, CDR2 SYGVKD. The CDR3 DNA reads as TGTGCCATCAGCCAGGGGCGGGGCACGAGCACAGATACGCAGTATTTT. This encodes CAISQGRGTSTDTQYF.

The rearrangement links TRBV28 to TRBJ1-1; D might be TRBD1 (5 bases). Trimming removed 5 bases from V and 4 bases from J, with 11 bases in between. This CDR3 has 13 amino acids. Germline-derived CDR1 and CDR2 are MDHEN and SYDVKM. The CDR3 DNA is TGTGCCAGCAGTGGCCAGGGTTTCACTGAAGCTTTCTTT. Its translation is CASSGQGFTEAFF.

Here the CDR3 reads CASSRGTPGNTIYF. The CDR3 DNA sequence: TGTGCCAGCAGCCGAGGGACCCCTGGAAACACCATATATTTT. The rearrangement links TRBV6-5 to TRBJ1-3; the D gene is possibly TRBD1 (5 bases). In germline, CDR1 is MNHEY, CDR2 SVGAGI. V was cut by 6 bases and J by 2 bases, with 11 bases left in between. The CDR3 extends over 14 amino acids.